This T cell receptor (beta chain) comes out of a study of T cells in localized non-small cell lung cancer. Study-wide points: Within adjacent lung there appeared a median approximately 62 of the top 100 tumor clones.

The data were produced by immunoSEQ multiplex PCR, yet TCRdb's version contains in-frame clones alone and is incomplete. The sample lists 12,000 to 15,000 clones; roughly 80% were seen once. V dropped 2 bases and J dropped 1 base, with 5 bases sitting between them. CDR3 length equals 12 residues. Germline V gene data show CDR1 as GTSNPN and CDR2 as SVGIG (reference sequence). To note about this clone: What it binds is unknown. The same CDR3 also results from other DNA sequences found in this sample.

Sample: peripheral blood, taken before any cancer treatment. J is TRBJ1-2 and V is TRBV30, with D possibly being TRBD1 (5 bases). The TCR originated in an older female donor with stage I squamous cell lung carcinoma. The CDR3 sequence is CAWSRGNYGYTF. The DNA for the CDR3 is TGTGCCTGGAGTAGGGGTAACTATGGCTACACCTTC. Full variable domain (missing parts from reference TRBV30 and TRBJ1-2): SQTIHQWPATLVQPVGSPLSLECTVEGTSNPNLYWYRQAAGRGLQLLFYSVGIGQISSEVPQNLSASRPQDRQFILSSKKLLLSDSGFYLCAWSRGNYGYTFGSGTRLTVV.